This TCR beta chain was captured in a study of memory CD4+ T cells and cytomegalovirus serostatus (dated by TCRdb to the late 2010s). Some background on the complete study: The 35 or so healthy Belgian adults in the cohort included 9 who were CMV seropositive and approximately 25 who were CMV seronegative. To replicate a published TCR-based CMV serostatus classifier, the study sequenced CD4+ memory TCRbeta repertoires from a Belgian cohort whose cytomegalovirus serostatus was known. General study outcomes and caveats: The results were interpreted as suggesting that the CMV-associated TCR signature is largely present in the CD4+ memory repertoire. The original-framework classifier achieved a median bootstrapped AUC of roughly 0.95 with a 95% CI of 0.76-1.00 on the Belgian cohort. For predicting CMV serostatus, the median bootstrapped AUC was 0.95 using the original framework and roughly 0.91 using a US-trained random forest. Among the 150 or so previously reported CMV-associated TCRbeta sequences, 67 showed up in the CD4+ memory repertoires, with each one found in between one and five individuals. Only CD4+CD45RO+ memory cells were sequenced, in contrast to the original study, in which naive and memory CD4+ and CD8+ populations were covered.

V and J are trimmed by 4 bases and 5 bases, and the gene matches miss 13 bases of the junction. Taken from cysteine to phenylalanine, the CDR3 has 16 residues. Here the CDR3 DNA is all that survives: 48 bases in frame from base 1. Looking up the germline V gene yields CDR1 MGHRA and CDR2 YSYEKL. Single viable CD3+CD4+CD8-CD45RO+ cells were sorted as memory CD4+ T cells on a FACSAria II. CMV serostatus was determined using a Roche Elecsys assay that detects serum IgG against CMV pp150, pp28, p38 and p52. Once the samples were thawed, total CD4+ T cells were enriched through positive selection using CD4 magnetic microbeads. The samples came from a different study that was designed specifically to examine the CD4+ T cell memory repertoire. Following standard operating procedures, peripheral blood mononuclear cells were isolated and cryopreserved, while serum was kept at -80 degrees C. CD3-PerCP (BW264/56), CD4-APC (RPA-T4), CD45RO-PE (UCHT1) and CD8-Pacific Orange (3B5) antibodies were used for staining, and non-viable cells were excluded with Sytox blue.

On this clone itself: Which antigen it targets is not known. Nothing much larger sits one base from this clone, and base qualities are not available.

Genomic DNA was extracted from sorted cells with the Quick-DNA Microprep Kit. Amplification of TCRbeta DNA was done with the immunoSEQ hsTCRbeta kit, following the protocol from the manufacturer. An Illumina MiSeq instrument was used to sequence the TCRbeta libraries. As for how the authors treated the data: Once out-of-frame sequences had been removed, fewer than 2.5 million distinct TCRbeta sequences were left, which works out to an average of roughly 70,000 per individual. Each individual was scored by the count of 150 or so previously reported CMV-associated TCRbeta sequences and the total productive distinct TCRbeta count. A beta-binomial model was reimplemented in Python, and random forests from scikit-learn, run with default parameters, were trained on data from the US cohort. Classifier performance on the Belgian cohort was reported as the median AUC with percentile confidence intervals calculated over 10,000 bootstrap iterations. Drawn from immuneACCESS, this table holds only the in-frame rearrangements with V and J called that TCRdb kept. Clones are partly lost; checked studies trace under half to an unresolved V gene and leave the rest unexplained. V, J and clone size are those of that table, while D and trimming were read from the DNA. In this sample the table shows 48,000 or so clones, around 80% of which occur a single time. The leading ten clones occupy approximately 0.78% of the sample.

Sequenced input: memory CD4+ T cells from blood. The clonotype originates from an adult in good health and CMV-seronegative. The chain links TRBV4-1 with TRBJ2-5; 7 nucleotides in the junction match TRBD2. The CDR3 reads as follows: CASSPRTAGVGETQYF. The DNA sequence reads TGCGCCAGCAGCCCCAGGACGGCGGGGGTTGGGGAGACCCAGTACTTC.